This T cell receptor (beta chain) appears in the sequencing data of a study of T cell responses to AZD1222 COVID-19 vaccine. Study findings and constraints: Scientists sampled the repertoires only once the peak T cell response had passed.

Here immunoSEQ multiplex PCR was the method, and the copy in TCRdb shows in-frame clones only, minus some. This table holds 150,000 to 200,000 clones, almost 90% found once. This CDR3 comprises 15 residues. Between the trimmed V and J ends, which lost 2 bases and 4 bases, there was a span of 11 bases. Germline V CDR1 and CDR2: MNHNS, SASEGT. Points on this clone: The antigen remains unidentified.

The specimen was peripheral blood, collected 28 days after the second AZD1222 dose. The TCR originated in an adult who received the AZD1222 COVID-19 vaccine. The chain links TRBV6-1 to TRBJ1-4; D is undetermined. The CDR3: CASSEWAGFNEKLFF. DNA of the CDR3: TGTGCCAGCAGTGAATGGGCCGGTTTTAATGAAAAACTGTTTTTT.